This is a list of T cell receptor beta chains from one sample in a study of OX40 agonist ivuxolimab in advanced cancers. TCRdb's copy holds only in-frame clones and misses some; the assay was immunoSEQ multiplex PCR. Counted here are approximately 35,000 clones, 80% to 85% occurring once; the ten biggest clones make up approximately 21%. Source: CD4+ or CD8+ T cells sorted from blood, taken in a trial of the OX40 agonist ivuxolimab. The receptors stem from an adult with an advanced solid tumor such as melanoma, head and neck, liver or kidney cancer. The CDR3 runs from the conserved cysteine through the conserved F or W. Each record gives: V gene, D gene, J gene, clone size, CDR3 protein, CDR3 DNA. A D gene is named only where the DNA matches it firmly. The size of a clone is reported for some rows only, either as once, few or many, or as a class for expanded clones.

TRBV6-5	NA	TRBJ1-2	NA	CASRPGWGGGGYTF	TGTGCCAGCAGGCCCGGGTGGGGCGGTGGTGGCTACACCTTC
TRBV7-3	TRBD1	TRBJ2-3	NA	CASSLRRGTGGVGGTDTQYF	TGTGCCAGCAGCTTACGCAGGGGGACAGGGGGCGTTGGTGGCACAGATACGCAGTATTTT
TRBV6-5	TRBD1	TRBJ1-1	NA	CASTQGGRPTEAFF	TGTGCCAGCACCCAAGGGGGCCGTCCCACTGAAGCTTTCTTT
TRBV7-9	NA	TRBJ1-4	once	CASSGTSEDKYEELFF	TGTGCCAGCAGCGGGACCTCGGAGGACAAATATGAAGAACTGTTTTTT
TRBV18	TRBD1	TRBJ2-7	NA	CASSLQTGGTSEQYF	TGTGCCAGCTCTCTCCAGACAGGGGGGACGAGCGAGCAGTACTTC
TRBV19	TRBD2	TRBJ2-1	medium-sized	CASTTGQAGGYNEQFF	TGTGCCAGTACCACAGGTCAAGCGGGGGGATACAATGAGCAGTTCTTC
TRBV4-2	NA	TRBJ2-5	NA	CASSQETRLDQETQYF	TGTGCCAGCAGCCAAGAAACTCGGCTAGACCAAGAGACCCAGTACTTC
TRBV7-2	NA	TRBJ1-5	once	CASSSRGNQPQHF	TGTGCCAGCAGTTCTAGGGGGAATCAGCCCCAGCATTTT
TRBV14	NA	TRBJ2-3	NA	CASSLKTRFTDTQYF	TGTGCCAGCAGCCTTAAGACTAGATTCACAGATACGCAGTATTTT
TRBV7-9	NA	TRBJ1-1	NA	CASSLALETTEAFF	TGTGCCAGCAGCTTAGCGCTCGAGACCACTGAAGCTTTCTTT
TRBV18	NA	TRBJ2-3	once	CASSPREGGTDTQYF	TGTGCCAGCTCGCCCAGGGAGGGGGGCACAGATACGCAGTATTTT
TRBV6-5	TRBD1	TRBJ2-7	NA	CASTRDSLAEQYF	TGTGCCAGCACCCGGGACAGCTTGGCCGAGCAGTACTTC
TRBV6-4	NA	TRBJ2-3	NA	CASSDMGNTDTQYF	TGTGCCAGCAGTGACATGGGTAACACAGATACGCAGTATTTT
TRBV11-2	NA	TRBJ1-3	NA	CASSPTGISGNTIYF	TGTGCCAGCAGCCCTACAGGGATCTCTGGAAACACCATATATTTT
TRBV5-4	TRBD1	TRBJ2-5	NA	CASSLQGVQETQYF	TGTGCCAGCAGCTTACAGGGGGTTCAAGAGACCCAGTACTTC
TRBV30	NA	TRBJ1-1	medium-sized	CALLSEGGTEAFF	TGTGCCCTGCTGAGTGAGGGCGGCACTGAAGCTTTCTTT
TRBV6-5	NA	TRBJ1-1	NA	CASSLISDRHTEAFF	TGTGCCAGCAGTCTAATAAGCGATAGGCACACTGAAGCTTTCTTT
TRBV11-2	NA	TRBJ2-4	NA	CASSRPGHLAKNIQYF	TGTGCCAGCAGCCGACCGGGACACTTAGCCAAAAACATTCAGTACTTC
TRBV27	NA	TRBJ2-2	NA	CASPPNRRANTGELFF	TGTGCCAGTCCTCCCAACAGGCGCGCGAACACCGGGGAGCTGTTTTTT
TRBV29-1	TRBD2	TRBJ2-7	few	CSVRSGSYEQYF	TGCAGCGTTCGTAGCGGGTCCTACGAGCAGTACTTC
TRBV5-8	NA	TRBJ2-1	NA	CASSLRAGPYNEQFF	TGTGCCAGCAGCTTGAGAGCAGGACCTTACAATGAGCAGTTCTTC
TRBV5-4	TRBD1	TRBJ1-2	NA	CASSLQGINYGYTF	TGTGCCAGCAGCCTACAGGGGATTAACTATGGCTACACCTTC
TRBV6-1	NA	TRBJ1-1	NA	CASNQYGGGNTEAFF	TGTGCCAGCAATCAGTACGGTGGGGGTAACACTGAAGCTTTCTTT
TRBV6-5	TRBD1	TRBJ1-4	once	CASSRRQGPRKLFF	TGTGCCAGCAGTCGACGACAGGGTCCCCGAAAACTGTTTTTT
TRBV5-6	NA	TRBJ1-1	once	CASSFLDSLNTEAFF	TGTGCCAGCAGCTTCTTGGACAGCTTGAACACTGAAGCTTTCTTT
TRBV12-5	NA	TRBJ2-1	NA	CASGKVIGEQFF	TGTGCTAGTGGTAAGGTGATTGGTGAGCAGTTCTTC
TRBV19	TRBD2	TRBJ2-1	NA	CASRILAGAFGEQFF	TGTGCCAGTAGGATTCTAGCGGGAGCTTTTGGTGAGCAGTTCTTC
TRBV19	TRBD1	TRBJ1-1	NA	CASSIVWAQGRNTEAFF	TGTGCCAGTAGTATAGTGTGGGCACAGGGGCGAAACACTGAAGCTTTCTTT
TRBV19	NA	TRBJ1-1	NA	CASSYRNTEAFF	TGTGCCAGTAGTTACAGAAACACTGAAGCTTTCTTT
TRBV6-1	NA	TRBJ2-1	NA	CASSEERLAYNEQFF	TGTGCCAGCAGTGAAGAGAGACTAGCCTACAATGAGCAGTTCTTC
TRBV5-1	NA	TRBJ1-6	NA	CASSRQGDNSPLHF	TGCGCCAGCAGCCGACAAGGGGATAATTCACCCCTCCACTTT
TRBV7-6	NA	TRBJ2-1	NA	CASSLRGLYNEQFF	TGTGCCAGCAGCTTAAGGGGACTCTACAATGAGCAGTTCTTC
TRBV6-5	TRBD1	TRBJ1-2	NA	CATGDNYGYTF	TGTGCGACAGGGGACAACTATGGCTACACCTTC